The present entry profiles one T cell receptor beta chain with its context. The target antigen is unknown. These data come from a study of siplizumab effects on memory and regulatory T cells. Study-wide results and limits: The diversity of naive T cells seemed greater than that of memory cells, and their alloresponse contribution seemed major. Just a small share of alloreactive clones was traced back to unstimulated subsets. The authors could not assign a naive or memory phenotype to roughly 80-96% of proliferating CD4+ or CD8+ clones.

TCR templates numbering some 100,000 were assayed per sample. Assay: immunoSEQ multiplex PCR; the TCRdb copy retains only in-frame clones and omits some. Of 90,000 to 110,000 clones in the sample, 92% were seen once. Germline CDR1 reads SGHRS; CDR2 reads YFSETQ. The CDR3 is 15 amino acids. Trimming removed 6 bases at V and 0 bases at J, with 13 bases between. Specimen: Tregs sorted from blood. The chain has TRBV5-1 and TRBJ2-1; D unresolved. The receptor was isolated from a human donor in good health. CDR3 sequence: CASTLGQSSYNEQFF. The CDR3, as DNA: TGCGCCAGCACCCTCGGTCAGAGCTCCTACAATGAGCAGTTCTTC.